A selection of T cell receptor beta chains follows, all from one sample in a study of T-cell memory formation after mild COVID-19. TCRdb re-analysed the 5' RACE reads in MiXCR, keeping a single row per CDR3 protein. The sample carries fewer than 50,000 distinct CDR3 sequences, roughly 12% recorded once. Sample: PBMCs or a T cell subset sorted from them (not recorded which). All receptors derive from a man aged 18-30 years who had mild COVID-19 (a few samples of this study predate the infection). Cell type and time point are not known. Both conserved end residues are part of each CDR3. Each record gives: D gene, V gene, clone size, J gene, CDR3 DNA, CDR3 protein. The D gene is left open where the match is weak. Not every row has a clone size; where given, it reads once, few, many or a size class.

TRBD2	TRBV7-3	-	TRBJ2-3	TGTGCCAGCAGCACGGGGACTAGTCCGCAGTATTTT	CASSTGTSPQYF
TRBD1	TRBV5-4	-	TRBJ2-5	TGTGCCAGCAGCTCCACGGGACAGGGGATGGAGACCCAGTACTTC	CASSSTGQGMETQYF
-	TRBV20-1	many	TRBJ2-3	TGCAGTGCTAGAGAGGCGGACGGGGGGCCTACCCTTATCACAGATACGCAGTATTTT	CSAREADGGPTLITDTQYF
-	TRBV6-6	many	TRBJ2-2	TGTGCCAGTGATAAGGGCAAAGGAAACACCGGGGAGCTGTTTTTT	CASDKGKGNTGELFF
TRBD2	TRBV5-1	few	TRBJ2-1	TGCGCCAGCAGCTTGTTTTCCGGACTAGTTGTCGATGAGCAGTTCTTC	CASSLFSGLVVDEQFF
-	TRBV20-1	-	TRBJ1-1	TGCAGTGCTAGGAGTCCGAGGGGAACGGTCACTGAAGCTTTCTTT	CSARSPRGTVTEAFF
TRBD1	TRBV5-1	medium-sized	TRBJ2-7	TGCGCCAGCAGCTTGGAGGGACAGGGGAGTGACGAGCAGTACTTC	CASSLEGQGSDEQYF
-	TRBV7-3	few	TRBJ1-3	TGTGCCAGCAGCCCCACCGGAATTGGCACCATATATTTT	CASSPTGIGTIYF
-	TRBV9	few	TRBJ2-2	TGTGCCAGCAGAAGTTCAGGGGTGGGGACCGGGGAGCTGTTTTTT	CASRSSGVGTGELFF
-	TRBV6-5	-	TRBJ1-5	TGTGCCAGCAGTTACAGCAGGGAAGGCAATCAGCCCCAGCATTTT	CASSYSREGNQPQHF
TRBD2	TRBV24-1	few	TRBJ2-3	TGTGCCACCAGTGATCCTAGCGGGGGCACAGATACGCAGTATTTT	CATSDPSGGTDTQYF
TRBD1	TRBV6-2/TRBV6-3	few	TRBJ2-5	TGTGCCAGCAGTTGGGACAGGGAACTTGCAGAGACCCAGTACTTC	CASSWDRELAETQYF
-	TRBV6-2/TRBV6-3	-	TRBJ2-5	TGTGCCAGCAGTTACTCGGGGGTTGAGGAGACCCAGTACTTC	CASSYSGVEETQYF
-	TRBV15	-	TRBJ2-3	TGTGCCACCAGCCCACGGGACGACGTTCGTACGCAGTATTTT	CATSPRDDVRTQYF
-	TRBV20-1	few	TRBJ2-7	TGCAGTGTCCCCAGAGGTAGAAGCTCCTACGAGCAGTACTTC	CSVPRGRSSYEQYF
-	TRBV29-1	few	TRBJ1-2	TGCAGCGTTCCGGGTGCTAACTATGGCTACACCTTC	CSVPGANYGYTF
-	TRBV12-3/TRBV12-4	many	TRBJ1-5	TGTGCCAGCAGTCCCCAGGGGACGGATCAGCCCCAGCATTTT	CASSPQGTDQPQHF
-	TRBV12-5	few	TRBJ2-5	TGTGCTAGTGGTTACGGACAGCGCCAAGAGACCCAGTACTTC	CASGYGQRQETQYF
-	TRBV7-9	-	TRBJ1-2	TGTGCCAGCAGCTTAACAAACCCCTCCTATGGCTACACCTTC	CASSLTNPSYGYTF
TRBD1	TRBV6-5	few	TRBJ1-2	TGTGCCAGCAGTGAACCGACAGGGATCGGCTACACCTTC	CASSEPTGIGYTF
TRBD2	TRBV9	-	TRBJ2-5	TGTGCCAGCAGCCCAGCGGGGGGGTTCCAAGAGACCCAGTACTTC	CASSPAGGFQETQYF
TRBD2	TRBV7-8	many	TRBJ2-1	TGTGCCAGCAGCTTAGGGACTAGCGGGGCGAATGAGCAGTTCTTC	CASSLGTSGANEQFF
-	TRBV6-5	many	TRBJ2-5	TGTGCCAGCAGTTACGGCCACCCAGGAGAGACCCAGTACTTC	CASSYGHPGETQYF
-	TRBV12-3/TRBV12-4	-	TRBJ2-1	TGTGCCAGCAGTTTAGACTCCATCTCCTACAATGAGCAGTTCTTC	CASSLDSISYNEQFF